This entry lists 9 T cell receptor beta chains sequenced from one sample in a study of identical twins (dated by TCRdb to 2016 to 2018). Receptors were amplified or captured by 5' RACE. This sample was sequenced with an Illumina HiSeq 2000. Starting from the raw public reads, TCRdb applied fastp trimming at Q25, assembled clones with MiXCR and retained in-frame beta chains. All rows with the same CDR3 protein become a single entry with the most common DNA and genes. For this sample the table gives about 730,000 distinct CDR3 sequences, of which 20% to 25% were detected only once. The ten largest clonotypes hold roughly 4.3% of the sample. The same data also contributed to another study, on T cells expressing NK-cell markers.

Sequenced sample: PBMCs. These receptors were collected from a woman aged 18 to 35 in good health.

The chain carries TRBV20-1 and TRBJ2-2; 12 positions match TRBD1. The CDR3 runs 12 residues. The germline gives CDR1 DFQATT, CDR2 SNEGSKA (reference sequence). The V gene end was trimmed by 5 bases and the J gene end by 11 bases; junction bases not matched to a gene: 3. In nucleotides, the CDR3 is TGCAGTGCTCCGGGACAGGGGGCAGAGCTGTTTTTT. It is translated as CSAPGQGAELFF.

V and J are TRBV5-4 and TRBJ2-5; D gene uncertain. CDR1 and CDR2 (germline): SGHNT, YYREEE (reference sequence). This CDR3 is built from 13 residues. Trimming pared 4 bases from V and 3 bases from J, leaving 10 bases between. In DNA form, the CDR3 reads TGTGCCAGCAGCCCACAGATAGAAGAGACCCAGTACTTC. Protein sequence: CASSPQIEETQYF.

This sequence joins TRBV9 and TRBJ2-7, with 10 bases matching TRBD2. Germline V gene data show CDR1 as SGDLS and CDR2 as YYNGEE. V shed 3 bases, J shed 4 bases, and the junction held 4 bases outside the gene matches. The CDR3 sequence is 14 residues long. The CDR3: CASSGPAGGYEQYF. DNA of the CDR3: TGTGCCAGCAGCGGCCCAGCGGGAGGGTACGAGCAGTACTTC.

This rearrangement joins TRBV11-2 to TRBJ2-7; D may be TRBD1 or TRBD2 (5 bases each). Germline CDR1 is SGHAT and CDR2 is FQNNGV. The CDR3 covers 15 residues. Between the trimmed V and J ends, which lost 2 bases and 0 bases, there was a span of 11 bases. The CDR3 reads CASSLWGTSSYEQYF. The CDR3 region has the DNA TGTGCCAGCAGCTTATGGGGGACCAGCTCCTACGAGCAGTACTTC. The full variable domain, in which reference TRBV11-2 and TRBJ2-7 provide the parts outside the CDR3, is EAGVAQSPRYKIIEKRQSVAFWCNPISGHATLYWYQQILGQGPKLLIQFQNNGVVDDSQLPKDRFSAERLKGVDSTLKIQPAKLEDSAVYLCASSLWGTSSYEQYFGPGTRLTVT.

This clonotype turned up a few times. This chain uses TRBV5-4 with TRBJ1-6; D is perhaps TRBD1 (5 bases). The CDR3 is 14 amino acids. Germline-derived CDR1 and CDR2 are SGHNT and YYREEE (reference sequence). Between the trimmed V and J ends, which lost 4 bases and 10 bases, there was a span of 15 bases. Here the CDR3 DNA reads TGTGCCAGCAGCCTGGAAGGGGTTCAGTCACCCCTCCACTTT. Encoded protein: CASSLEGVQSPLHF. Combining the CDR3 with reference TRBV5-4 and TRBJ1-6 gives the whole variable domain ETGVTQSPTHLIKTRGQQVTLRCSSQSGHNTVSWYQQALGQGPQFIFQYYREEENGRGNFPPRFSGLQFPNYSSELNVNALELDDSALYLCASSLEGVQSPLHFGNGTRLTVT.

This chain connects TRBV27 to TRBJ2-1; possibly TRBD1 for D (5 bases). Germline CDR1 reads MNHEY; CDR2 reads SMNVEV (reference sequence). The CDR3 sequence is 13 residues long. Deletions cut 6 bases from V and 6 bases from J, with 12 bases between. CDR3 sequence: CASRARQINEQFF. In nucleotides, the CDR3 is TGTGCCAGCAGAGCCCGACAGATCAATGAGCAGTTCTTC.

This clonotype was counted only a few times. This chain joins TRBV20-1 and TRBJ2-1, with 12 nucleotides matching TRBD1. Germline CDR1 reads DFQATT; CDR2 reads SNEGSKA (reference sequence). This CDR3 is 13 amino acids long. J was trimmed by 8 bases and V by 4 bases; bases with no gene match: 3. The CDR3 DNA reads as TGCAGTGCTACCGGGACAGGGGGCCATGAGCAGTTCTTC. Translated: CSATGTGGHEQFF.

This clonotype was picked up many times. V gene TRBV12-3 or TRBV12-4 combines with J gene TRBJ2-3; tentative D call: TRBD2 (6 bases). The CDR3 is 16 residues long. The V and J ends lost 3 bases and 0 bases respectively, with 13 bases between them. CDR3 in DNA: TGTGCCAGCAGTTTCGGGTTAGCGGCTAGCACAGATACGCAGTATTTT. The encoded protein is CASSFGLAASTDTQYF.

The CDR3 sequence is CASRGSGHNEQFF. CDR3 nucleotide sequence: TGTGCCAGCCGAGGTAGCGGACACAATGAGCAGTTCTTC. This chain links TRBV6-1 with TRBJ2-1; D may be TRBD2 (6 bases). V lost 8 bases and J 5 bases, leaving 13 bases between the germline ends. Germline V lookup: CDR1 MNHNS, CDR2 SASEGT. This CDR3 is 13 amino acids long.